Listed below are T cell receptor beta chains from one sample, sequenced in a study of T-cell memory formation after mild COVID-19. TCRdb itself ran the 5' RACE reads through MiXCR, one entry per CDR3 protein. The sample lists about 400,000 distinct CDR3 sequences, about 17% occurring once. The specimen sequenced was PBMCs or a T cell subset sorted from them (not recorded which). These receptors were obtained from a young man who had mild COVID-19 (a few samples of this study predate the infection). Cell type and time point are not known. Both conserved end residues are part of each CDR3. The order of the fields is D gene, V gene, J gene, clone size, CDR3 protein, CDR3 DNA. The D gene is left open where the match is weak. Clone size is given for some rows only: seen once, a few or many times, or a class if the clone is expanded.

D gene: .
V gene: TRBV20-1
J gene: TRBJ2-5
clone size: few
CDR3 protein: CSAITEPRETQYF
CDR3 DNA: TGCAGTGCTATAACCGAGCCGCGGGAGACCCAGTACTTC

D gene: .
V gene: TRBV12-3/TRBV12-4
J gene: TRBJ2-3
clone size: .
CDR3 protein: CASRLAYTQYF
CDR3 DNA: TGTGCCAGCAGGTTGGCGTATACGCAGTATTTT

D gene: .
V gene: TRBV9
J gene: TRBJ1-1
clone size: few
CDR3 protein: CASSGGKGLPNVAFF
CDR3 DNA: TGTGCCAGCAGCGGGGGGAAGGGCCTCCCCAATGTAGCTTTCTTT

D gene: .
V gene: TRBV20-1
J gene: TRBJ2-4
clone size: few
CDR3 protein: CSVGRAVVAKNIQYF
CDR3 DNA: TGCAGTGTGGGCCGAGCCGTTGTAGCCAAAAACATTCAGTACTTC

D gene: TRBD1
V gene: TRBV4-2
J gene: TRBJ1-2
clone size: many
CDR3 protein: CASSTLTGARGNYGYTF
CDR3 DNA: TGTGCCAGCAGCACCCTGACAGGGGCCAGGGGCAACTATGGCTACACCTTC

D gene: .
V gene: TRBV30
J gene: TRBJ1-6
clone size: few
CDR3 protein: CAWSPGNSPLHF
CDR3 DNA: TGTGCCTGGAGTCCCGGTAATTCACCCCTCCACTTT

D gene: .
V gene: TRBV4-3
J gene: TRBJ2-2
clone size: many
CDR3 protein: CASSQAAARIGELFF
CDR3 DNA: TGCGCCAGCAGCCAAGCCGCAGCTAGAATCGGGGAGCTGTTTTTT

D gene: .
V gene: TRBV3-1
J gene: TRBJ2-1
clone size: few
CDR3 protein: CASSQSAVYNEQFF
CDR3 DNA: TGTGCCAGCAGCCAATCCGCGGTCTACAATGAGCAGTTCTTC

D gene: .
V gene: TRBV28
J gene: TRBJ1-6
clone size: few
CDR3 protein: CASNRLNSPLHF
CDR3 DNA: TGTGCCAGCAACAGACTCAATTCACCCCTCCACTTT

D gene: .
V gene: TRBV15
J gene: TRBJ2-2
clone size: .
CDR3 protein: CATSRDQGINTGELFF
CDR3 DNA: TGTGCCACCAGCAGAGATCAGGGAATAAACACCGGGGAGCTGTTTTTT

D gene: TRBD1
V gene: TRBV9
J gene: TRBJ2-7
clone size: .
CDR3 protein: CASSPRTGGVYEQYF
CDR3 DNA: TGTGCCAGCAGCCCGAGGACAGGGGGGGTCTACGAGCAGTACTTC

D gene: TRBD2
V gene: TRBV9
J gene: TRBJ2-5
clone size: .
CDR3 protein: CASSVGLAGFPETQYF
CDR3 DNA: TGTGCCAGCAGCGTAGGGCTAGCGGGGTTTCCAGAGACCCAGTACTTC

D gene: .
V gene: TRBV30
J gene: TRBJ1-1
clone size: few
CDR3 protein: CAWSPVGWNLPMNTEAFF
CDR3 DNA: TGTGCCTGGAGTCCCGTGGGATGGAATCTACCTATGAACACTGAAGCTTTCTTT

D gene: .
V gene: TRBV5-6
J gene: TRBJ1-5
clone size: few
CDR3 protein: CASSRDRQRPQHF
CDR3 DNA: TGTGCCAGCAGCCGGGACCGACAACGGCCCCAGCATTTT

D gene: .
V gene: TRBV5-1
J gene: TRBJ1-1
clone size: few
CDR3 protein: CASSPRSDTEAFF
CDR3 DNA: TGCGCCAGCAGCCCTCGGTCGGACACTGAAGCTTTCTTT

D gene: TRBD1
V gene: TRBV7-2
J gene: TRBJ1-1
clone size: .
CDR3 protein: CASGTGPNTEAFF
CDR3 DNA: TGTGCCAGCGGGACAGGGCCGAACACTGAAGCTTTCTTT

D gene: .
V gene: TRBV9
J gene: TRBJ2-5
clone size: many
CDR3 protein: CASSLGTEETQYF
CDR3 DNA: TGTGCCAGCAGCCTAGGGACCGAAGAGACCCAGTACTTC

D gene: .
V gene: TRBV7-2
J gene: TRBJ2-3
clone size: .
CDR3 protein: CASSLQPEDTQYF
CDR3 DNA: TGTGCCAGCAGCTTACAGCCCGAAGATACGCAGTATTTT

D gene: TRBD2
V gene: TRBV5-1
J gene: TRBJ2-1
clone size: few
CDR3 protein: CASSLVAGRVHNEQFF
CDR3 DNA: TGCGCCAGCAGCCTCGTAGCGGGGAGGGTCCACAATGAGCAGTTCTTC

D gene: .
V gene: TRBV12-3/TRBV12-4
J gene: TRBJ1-3
clone size: once
CDR3 protein: CASSLEQGASDGNTIYF
CDR3 DNA: TGTGCCAGCAGTTTAGAACAGGGAGCTTCGGATGGAAACACCATATATTTT

D gene: TRBD1
V gene: TRBV7-2
J gene: TRBJ1-2
clone size: .
CDR3 protein: CASSLAFMGQGYGYTF
CDR3 DNA: TGTGCCAGCAGCTTAGCGTTTATGGGACAGGGCTATGGCTACACCTTC

D gene: .
V gene: TRBV12-3/TRBV12-4
J gene: TRBJ1-5
clone size: .
CDR3 protein: CASSLPQGSREPQHF
CDR3 DNA: TGTGCCAGCAGTTTGCCCCAGGGGTCCAGGGAGCCCCAGCATTTT

D gene: TRBD2
V gene: TRBV9
J gene: TRBJ2-3
clone size: .
CDR3 protein: CASSDLAGKHTDTQYF
CDR3 DNA: TGTGCCAGCAGCGACCTAGCGGGAAAACACACAGATACGCAGTATTTT

D gene: .
V gene: TRBV20-1
J gene: TRBJ1-2
clone size: .
CDR3 protein: CSARDRAETYYYGYTF
CDR3 DNA: TGCAGTGCTAGAGATAGAGCAGAAACATACTACTATGGCTACACCTTC

D gene: TRBD1
V gene: TRBV12-3/TRBV12-4
J gene: TRBJ1-1
clone size: few
CDR3 protein: CASRTGVGNTEAFF
CDR3 DNA: TGTGCCAGCAGGACAGGGGTGGGGAACACTGAAGCTTTCTTT

D gene: TRBD2
V gene: TRBV20-1
J gene: TRBJ2-7
clone size: .
CDR3 protein: CSALPGLAGTYEQYF
CDR3 DNA: TGCAGTGCTCTACCGGGACTAGCGGGGACCTACGAGCAGTACTTC

D gene: .
V gene: TRBV12-3/TRBV12-4
J gene: TRBJ1-5
clone size: many
CDR3 protein: CASRAYREQPQHF
CDR3 DNA: TGTGCCAGCAGAGCATACAGGGAGCAGCCCCAGCATTTT